This entry concerns a single T cell receptor beta chain. V shed 6 bases and J shed 4 bases, with 12 bases lying between them. The CDR3 extends over 14 amino acids. Per germline, CDR1 SGHTA and CDR2 FQGNSA. In the authors' workflow: Nucleated cell number was recorded as an estimate derived from reference gene primer amplification. The repertoire was sequenced with immunoSEQ multiplex PCR; TCRdb's copy has only in-frame clones and lacks some. That table furnishes V, J and clone size, whereas the DNA furnished D and trimming. The sample holds some 200,000 clones, around four fifths seen once. The sample is drawn from a study of blood T cell repertoires in COVID-19. Study details: Acute-phase and convalescent COVID-19 samples originated in the United States, Italy and Spain. Nucleic acid was either cDNA or gDNA, and it came from T cells, B-cell-depleted T cells, or PBMCs.

The sequencing input was peripheral blood. This sequence joins TRBV7-2 and TRBJ1-4; D is possibly TRBD1 (6 bases). The TCR originated in an elderly woman with active or convalescent COVID-19. The CDR3: CASRADRLNEKLFF. In nucleotides, the CDR3 is TGTGCCAGCAGGGCGGACAGACTTAATGAAAAACTGTTTTTT.